What follows are 15 T cell receptor beta chains derived from one specimen sequenced in a study of blood T cell repertoires in COVID-19. Sequenced by immunoSEQ multiplex PCR; TCRdb stores in-frame clones only, minus some. In the table there are tens of thousands of clones, around 83% of which are singletons. The material sequenced was peripheral blood. The source of these receptors is a man older than 75 with acute or convalescent COVID-19.

The rearrangement uses TRBV28 and TRBJ2-7; 8 bases map to TRBD2. Germline assignment: CDR1 MDHEN and CDR2 SYDVKM. The CDR3 consists of 16 residues. Trimming at V came to 0 bases and at J to 0 bases, leaving 4 bases not matched to a gene. CDR3 protein: CASSLWGSGSSYEQYF. In DNA form, the CDR3 reads TGTGCCAGCAGTTTATGGGGCAGCGGGAGCTCCTACGAGCAGTACTTC.

The rearrangement joins TRBV5-1 to TRBJ2-5, with 11 bases matching TRBD2. V shed 4 bases, J shed 4 bases, and the junction held 0 bases outside the gene matches. The CDR3 is 13 amino acids. The germline CDR1 and CDR2 sequences are SGHRS and YFSETQ. Here the CDR3 reads CASSGLAGETQYF. CDR3 DNA sequence: TGCGCCAGCAGCGGACTAGCGGGAGAGACCCAGTACTTC.

In its sample, this clone was seen a few times. The chain combines TRBV6-2 or TRBV6-3 with TRBJ2-5, with 10 bases fitting TRBD2. The CDR3 covers 17 residues. Germline CDR1 is MNHEY and CDR2 is SVGEGT. With 0 bases clipped from V and 7 bases from J, the junction kept 11 bases outside the gene matches. The CDR3 here is CASSYSMLAGVRGTQYF. The CDR3 DNA is TGTGCCAGCAGTTACTCGATGCTAGCGGGAGTTCGGGGGACCCAGTACTTC.

V gene TRBV21-1 combines with J gene TRBJ2-7; the table gives TRBD2 as D, unverified against the DNA. TRBV21-1 is shown as a pseudogene. This CDR3 spans 16 amino acids. The CDR3 region is CASSIPAGTRFYEQYF. The CDR3 DNA follows: TGTGCCAGCAGCATCCCCGCCGGGACTCGCTTCTACGAGCAGTACTTC.

The rearrangement links TRBV6-2 or TRBV6-3 to TRBJ2-3; perhaps TRBD2 as D (6 bases). V lost 0 bases, J lost 1 base, and 14 bases lay in between. Looked up from germline, CDR1 is MNHEY and CDR2 is SVGEGT. The CDR3 consists of 17 residues. CDR3 amino acids: CASSYSNREKGTDTQYF. CDR3 in DNA: TGTGCCAGCAGTTACTCGAACCGGGAGAAGGGCACAGATACGCAGTATTTT.

This clone has a single count. The chain couples TRBV19 to TRBJ1-5; TRBD1 matches 10 bases. CDR1 is LNHDA and CDR2 is SQIVND in the germline V gene (reference sequence). After removal of 3 bases from V and 0 bases from J, the junction contained 5 bases not matched to a gene. The CDR3 is made up of 17 amino acids. This CDR3 reads CASSISTGGFSNQPQHF. The DNA for the CDR3 is TGTGCCAGTAGTATCTCGACAGGGGGCTTTAGCAATCAGCCCCAGCATTTT.

The genes are TRBV25-1 and TRBJ2-5; TRBD1 aligns across 10 bases. CDR1 is MGHDK and CDR2 is SYGVNS in the germline V gene. CDR3 length equals 15 residues. J lost 4 bases, V lost 5 bases, and 7 bases had no gene match. CDR3 region: CASSLRTGGSETQYF. For the CDR3, the DNA is TGTGCCAGCAGTCTACGGACAGGGGGTTCAGAGACCCAGTACTTC.

The chain employs TRBV24-1 and TRBJ1-2; 8 bases are a match to TRBD1. The germline gives CDR1 KGHDR, CDR2 SFDVKD. V shed 4 bases, J shed 8 bases, and the junction held 8 bases outside the gene matches. The CDR3 has 14 residues. The CDR3 reads CATSDLGQGRGYTF. The CDR3 bases are TGTGCCACCAGTGACCTAGGACAGGGCCGAGGCTACACCTTC.

The chain has TRBV5-1 and TRBJ2-5; D is possibly TRBD1 (6 bases). Germline lookup yields CDR1 SGHRS and CDR2 YFSETQ. The CDR3 is made up of 13 amino acids. Trimming pared 3 bases from V and 5 bases from J, leaving 11 bases between. CDR3 region: CASSYQGLETQYF. For the CDR3, the DNA is TGCGCCAGCAGCTATCAGGGGTTGGAGACCCAGTACTTC.

The rearrangement uses TRBV5-1 and TRBJ1-3; D not resolved. Per germline, CDR1 SGHRS and CDR2 YFSETQ. The CDR3 spans 16 residues. V lost 0 bases and J 1 base, leaving 11 bases between the germline ends. CDR3 sequence: CASSLGGSVSGNTIYF. The CDR3 DNA is TGCGCCAGCAGCTTGGGAGGGTCCGTATCTGGAAACACCATATATTTT.

This clone came up once. V and J are TRBV6-5 and TRBJ2-3; 11 nucleotides match TRBD2. The CDR3 has 14 amino acids. The V gene's germline CDR1 is MNHEY and CDR2 SVGAGI. Trimming took 10 bases from V and 6 from J; bases not matched to a gene: 9. The CDR3 DNA follows: TGTGCCATCGGGATAGCGGGGGGGCTGGATACGCAGTATTTT. It specifies CAIGIAGGLDTQYF.

The chain recombines TRBV7-2 with TRBJ2-1, with 7 positions matching TRBD1. The CDR3 length is 15 residues. Germline CDR1 SGHTA, CDR2 FQGNSA. V gave up 3 bases and J gave up 4 bases; unmatched junction bases: 6. CDR3 region: CASSFGTALYNEQFF. CDR3 coding DNA: TGTGCCAGCAGCTTTGGGACAGCTTTGTACAATGAGCAGTTCTTC. Using reference TRBV7-2 and TRBJ2-1 for the parts outside the CDR3, the full variable domain is GAGVSQSPSNKVTEKGKDVELRCDPISGHTALYWYRQSLGQGLEFLIYFQGNSAPDKSGLPSDRFSAERTGGSVSTLTIQRTQQEDSAVYLCASSFGTALYNEQFFGPGTRLTVL.

The chain links TRBV7-9 to TRBJ2-4; D gene unclear. V was clipped by 1 base and J by 1 base, with 11 bases between them. There are 16 residues in the CDR3. Germline CDR1 reads SEHNR; CDR2 reads FQNEAQ (reference sequence). CDR3 in amino acids: CASSLGFVGAKNIQYF. DNA for the CDR3: TGTGCCAGCAGCTTAGGATTTGTCGGTGCCAAAAACATTCAGTACTTC.

This clone is a singleton in its sample. This rearrangement joins TRBV19 to TRBJ1-6, with D perhaps TRBD1 (6 bases). Trimming removed 10 bases from V and 10 bases from J, with 20 bases in between. CDR3 length: 14 amino acids. Per the germline V gene, CDR1 is LNHDA and CDR2 is SQIVND (reference sequence). The CDR3 DNA sequence: TGTGCCACCGATCCCCAGGGGAGCTGGTCACCCCTCCACTTT. Amino acids: CATDPQGSWSPLHF.

The chain has TRBV7-2 and TRBJ2-1, with D perhaps TRBD2 (5 bases). Germline loops: CDR1 SGHTA, CDR2 FQGNSA. With 3 bases removed from V and 10 bases from J, the gap between germline ends came to 13 bases. The CDR3 consists of 13 residues. CDR3 bases: TGTGCCAGCAGCTTGGGAGTCGGAAGGGAGCAGTTCTTC. Its translation is CASSLGVGREQFF.